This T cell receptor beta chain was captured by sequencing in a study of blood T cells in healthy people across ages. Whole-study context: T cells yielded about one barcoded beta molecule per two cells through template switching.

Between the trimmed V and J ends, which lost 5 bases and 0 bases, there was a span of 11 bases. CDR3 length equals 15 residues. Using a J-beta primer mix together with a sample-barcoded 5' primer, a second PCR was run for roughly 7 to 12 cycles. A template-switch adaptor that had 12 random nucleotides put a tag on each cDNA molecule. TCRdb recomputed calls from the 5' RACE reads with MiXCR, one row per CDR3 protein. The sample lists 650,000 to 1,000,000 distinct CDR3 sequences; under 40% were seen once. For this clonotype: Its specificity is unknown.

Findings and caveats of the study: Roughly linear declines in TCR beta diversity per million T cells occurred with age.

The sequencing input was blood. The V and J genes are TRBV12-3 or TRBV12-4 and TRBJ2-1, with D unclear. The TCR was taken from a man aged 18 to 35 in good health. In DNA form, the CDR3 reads TGTGCCAGCAGTCCGCGGCCCGACTCCTACAATGAGCAGTTCTTC. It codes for CASSPRPDSYNEQFF.